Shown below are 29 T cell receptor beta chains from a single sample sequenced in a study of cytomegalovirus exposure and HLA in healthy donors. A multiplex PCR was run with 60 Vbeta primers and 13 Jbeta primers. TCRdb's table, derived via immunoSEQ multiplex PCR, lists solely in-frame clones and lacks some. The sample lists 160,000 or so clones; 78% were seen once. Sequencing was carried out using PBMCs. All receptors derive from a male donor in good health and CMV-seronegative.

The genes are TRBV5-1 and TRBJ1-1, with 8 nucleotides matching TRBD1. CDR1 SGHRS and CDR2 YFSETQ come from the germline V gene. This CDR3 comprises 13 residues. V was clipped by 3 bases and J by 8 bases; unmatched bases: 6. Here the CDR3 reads CASSSYRGDEAFF. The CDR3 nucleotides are TGCGCCAGCAGCTCTTACAGGGGGGACGAAGCTTTCTTT.

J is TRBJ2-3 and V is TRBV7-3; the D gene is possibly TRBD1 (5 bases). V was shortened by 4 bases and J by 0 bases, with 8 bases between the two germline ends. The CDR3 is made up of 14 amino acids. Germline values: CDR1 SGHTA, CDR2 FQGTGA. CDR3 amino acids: CASSSDRSTDTQYF. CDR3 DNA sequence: TGTGCCAGCAGCTCAGACAGAAGCACAGATACGCAGTATTTT.

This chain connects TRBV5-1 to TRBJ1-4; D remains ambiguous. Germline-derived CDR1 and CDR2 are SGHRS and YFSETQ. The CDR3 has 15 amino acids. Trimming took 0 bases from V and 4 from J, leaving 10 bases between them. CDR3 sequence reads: CASSLVGGNNEKLFF. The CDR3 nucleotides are TGCGCCAGCAGCTTGGTGGGCGGGAATAATGAAAAACTGTTTTTT.

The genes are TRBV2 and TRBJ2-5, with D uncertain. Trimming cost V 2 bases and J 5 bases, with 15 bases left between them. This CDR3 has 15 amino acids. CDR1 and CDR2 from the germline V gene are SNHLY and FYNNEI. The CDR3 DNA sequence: TGTGCCAGCAGTGAACCCTCTAGTCTTTGGGAGACCCAGTACTTC. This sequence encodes CASSEPSSLWETQYF.

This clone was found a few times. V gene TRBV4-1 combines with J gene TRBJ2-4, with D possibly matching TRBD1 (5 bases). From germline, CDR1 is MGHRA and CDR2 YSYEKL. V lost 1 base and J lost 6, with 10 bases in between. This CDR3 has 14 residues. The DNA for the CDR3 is TGCGCCAGCAGCCAAGGCCCAGGGCTAAACATTCAGTACTTC. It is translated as CASSQGPGLNIQYF.

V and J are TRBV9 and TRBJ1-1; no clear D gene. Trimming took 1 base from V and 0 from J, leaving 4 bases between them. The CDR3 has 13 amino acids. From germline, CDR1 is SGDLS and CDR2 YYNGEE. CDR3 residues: CASSVQVNTEAFF. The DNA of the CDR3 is TGTGCCAGCAGCGTACAGGTGAACACTGAAGCTTTCTTT.

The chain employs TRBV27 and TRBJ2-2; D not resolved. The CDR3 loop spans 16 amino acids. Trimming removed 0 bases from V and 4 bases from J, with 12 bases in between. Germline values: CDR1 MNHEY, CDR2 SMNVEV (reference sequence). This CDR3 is CASSLSRVGATGELFF. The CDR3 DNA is TGTGCCAGCAGTTTATCCCGGGTTGGAGCCACCGGGGAGCTGTTTTTT.

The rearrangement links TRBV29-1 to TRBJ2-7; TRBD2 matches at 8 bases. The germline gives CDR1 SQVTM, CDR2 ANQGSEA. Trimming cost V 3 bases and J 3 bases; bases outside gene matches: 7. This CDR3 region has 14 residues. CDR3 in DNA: TGCAGCGTTGAGTCGACTAGCGAGGACTACGAGCAGTACTTC. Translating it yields CSVESTSEDYEQYF.

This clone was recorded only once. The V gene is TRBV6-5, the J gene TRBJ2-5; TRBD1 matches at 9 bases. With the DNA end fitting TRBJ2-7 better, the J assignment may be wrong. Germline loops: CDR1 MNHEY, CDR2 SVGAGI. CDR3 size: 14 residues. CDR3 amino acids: CASSAGTGSYEQYF. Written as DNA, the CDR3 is TGTGCCAGCAGTGCCGGGACAGGGTCTTACGAGCAGTACTTC.

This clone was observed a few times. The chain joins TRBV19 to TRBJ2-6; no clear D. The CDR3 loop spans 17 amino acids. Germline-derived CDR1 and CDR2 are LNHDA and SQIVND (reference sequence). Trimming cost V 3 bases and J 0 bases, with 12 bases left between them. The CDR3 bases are TGTGCCAGTAGTATGTTGGGCCCGAGCTCTGGGGCCAACGTCCTGACTTTC. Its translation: CASSMLGPSSGANVLTF.

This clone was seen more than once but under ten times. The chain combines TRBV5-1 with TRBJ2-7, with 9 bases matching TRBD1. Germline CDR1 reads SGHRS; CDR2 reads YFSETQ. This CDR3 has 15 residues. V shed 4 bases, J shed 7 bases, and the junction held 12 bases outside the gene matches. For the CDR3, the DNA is TGCGCCAGCAGCCAAGGACAGGGGCGATTTAGTGAGCAGTACTTC. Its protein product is CASSQGQGRFSEQYF. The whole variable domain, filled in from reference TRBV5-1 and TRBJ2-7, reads KAGVTQTPRYLIKTRGQQVTLSCSPISGHRSVSWYQQTPGQGLQFLFEYFSETQRNKGNFPGRFSGRQFSNSRSEMNVSTLELGDSALYLCASSQGQGRFSEQYFGPGTRLTVT.

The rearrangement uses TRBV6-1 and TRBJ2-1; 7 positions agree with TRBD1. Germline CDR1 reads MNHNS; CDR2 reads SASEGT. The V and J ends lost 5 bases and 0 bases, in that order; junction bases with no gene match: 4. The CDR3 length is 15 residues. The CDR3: CASSTPGGSYNEQFF. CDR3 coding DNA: TGTGCCAGCAGTACCCCAGGGGGCTCCTACAATGAGCAGTTCTTC.

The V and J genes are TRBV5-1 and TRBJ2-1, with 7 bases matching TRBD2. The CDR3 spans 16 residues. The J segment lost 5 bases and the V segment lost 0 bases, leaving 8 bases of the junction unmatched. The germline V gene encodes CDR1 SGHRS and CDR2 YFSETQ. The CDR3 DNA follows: TGCGCCAGCAGCTTGGGGCTAGCGGTATTCAACAATGAGCAGTTCTTC. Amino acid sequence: CASSLGLAVFNNEQFF.

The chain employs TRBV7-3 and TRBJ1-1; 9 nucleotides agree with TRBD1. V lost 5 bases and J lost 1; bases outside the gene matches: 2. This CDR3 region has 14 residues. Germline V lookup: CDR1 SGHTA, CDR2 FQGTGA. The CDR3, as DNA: TGTGCCAGCAGCCCGGGACAGGGGAACACTGAAGCTTTCTTT. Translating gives CASSPGQGNTEAFF. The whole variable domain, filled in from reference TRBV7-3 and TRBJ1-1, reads GAGVSQTPSNKVTEKGKYVELRCDPISGHTALYWYRQSLGQGPEFLIYFQGTGAADDSGLPNDRFFAVRPEGSVSTLKIQRTERGDSAVYLCASSPGQGNTEAFFGQGTRLTVV.

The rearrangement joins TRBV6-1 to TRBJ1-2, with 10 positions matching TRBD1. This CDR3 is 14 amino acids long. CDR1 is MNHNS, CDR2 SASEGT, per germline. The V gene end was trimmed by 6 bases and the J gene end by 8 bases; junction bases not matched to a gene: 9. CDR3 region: CASRRSGQGKGYTF. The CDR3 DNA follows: TGTGCCAGCAGACGCTCGGGACAGGGGAAAGGCTACACCTTC.

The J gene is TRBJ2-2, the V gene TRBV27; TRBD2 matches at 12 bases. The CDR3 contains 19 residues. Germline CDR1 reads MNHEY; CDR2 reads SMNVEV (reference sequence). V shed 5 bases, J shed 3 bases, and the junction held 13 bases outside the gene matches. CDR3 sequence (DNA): TGTGCCAGCAGTCTCGTAAGACTAGCGGGGGCTCGATACACCGGGGAGCTGTTTTTT. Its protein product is CASSLVRLAGARYTGELFF.

The CDR3 loop reads CASSPTGTGRADTQYF. The CDR3 DNA sequence: TGTGCCAGCAGCCCCACCGGGACAGGGAGGGCAGATACGCAGTATTTT. The rearrangement uses TRBV7-8 and TRBJ2-3; 9 bases fit TRBD1. Looked up from germline, CDR1 is SGHVS and CDR2 is FQNEAQ. The CDR3 runs to 16 residues. Unmatched junction bases numbered 10, after V lost 5 bases and J lost 4 bases.

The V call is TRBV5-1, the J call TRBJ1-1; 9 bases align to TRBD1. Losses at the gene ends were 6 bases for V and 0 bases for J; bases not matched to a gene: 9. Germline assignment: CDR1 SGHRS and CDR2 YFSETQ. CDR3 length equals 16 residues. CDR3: CASTRTGEFMNTEAFF. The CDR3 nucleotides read TGCGCCAGCACTCGGACAGGGGAATTCATGAACACTGAAGCTTTCTTT.

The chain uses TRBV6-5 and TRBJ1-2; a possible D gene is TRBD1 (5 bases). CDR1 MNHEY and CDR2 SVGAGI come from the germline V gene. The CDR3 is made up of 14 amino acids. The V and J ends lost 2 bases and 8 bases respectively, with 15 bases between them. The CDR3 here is CASSYDGRAWGYTF. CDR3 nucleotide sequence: TGTGCCAGCAGTTACGATGGCAGGGCATGGGGCTACACCTTC.

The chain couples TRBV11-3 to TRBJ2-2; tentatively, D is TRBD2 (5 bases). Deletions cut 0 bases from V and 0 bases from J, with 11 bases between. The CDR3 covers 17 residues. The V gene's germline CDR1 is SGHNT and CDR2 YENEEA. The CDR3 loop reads CASSLDGGFANTGELFF. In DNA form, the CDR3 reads TGTGCCAGCAGCTTAGACGGCGGGTTCGCGAACACCGGGGAGCTGTTTTTT.

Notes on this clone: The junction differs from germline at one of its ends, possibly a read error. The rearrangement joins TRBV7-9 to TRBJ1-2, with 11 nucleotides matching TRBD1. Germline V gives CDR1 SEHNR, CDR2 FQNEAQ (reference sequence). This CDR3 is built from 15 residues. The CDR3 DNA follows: TGTTCCAGCAGCCAAGGACAGGGGGCCCCCTCTGGCTACACCTTC. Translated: CSSSQGQGAPSGYTF.

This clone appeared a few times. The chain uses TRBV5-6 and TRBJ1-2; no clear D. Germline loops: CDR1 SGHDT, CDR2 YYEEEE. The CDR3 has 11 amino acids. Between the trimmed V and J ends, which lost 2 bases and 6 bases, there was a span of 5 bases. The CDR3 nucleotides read TGTGCCAGCAGCTTCGCAGATGGCTACACCTTC. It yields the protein CASSFADGYTF.

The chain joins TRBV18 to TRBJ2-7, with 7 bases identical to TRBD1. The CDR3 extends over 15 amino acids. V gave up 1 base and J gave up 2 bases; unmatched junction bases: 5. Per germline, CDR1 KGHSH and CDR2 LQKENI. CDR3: CASSPRQGGTYEQYF. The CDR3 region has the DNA TGTGCCAGCTCACCACGACAGGGCGGAACCTACGAGCAGTACTTC.

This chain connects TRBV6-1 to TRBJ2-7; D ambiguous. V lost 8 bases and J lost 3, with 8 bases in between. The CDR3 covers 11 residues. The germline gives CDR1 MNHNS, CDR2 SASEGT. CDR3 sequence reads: CASGHVYEQYF. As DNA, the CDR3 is TGTGCCAGCGGGCACGTCTACGAGCAGTACTTC.

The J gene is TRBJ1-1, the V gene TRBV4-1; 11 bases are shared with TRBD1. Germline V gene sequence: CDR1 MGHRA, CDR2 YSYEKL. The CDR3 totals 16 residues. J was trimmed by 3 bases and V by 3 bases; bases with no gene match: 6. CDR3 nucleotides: TGCGCCAGCAGCCACGGACAGGGGGCTTTGGACACTGAAGCTTTCTTT. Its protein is CASSHGQGALDTEAFF.

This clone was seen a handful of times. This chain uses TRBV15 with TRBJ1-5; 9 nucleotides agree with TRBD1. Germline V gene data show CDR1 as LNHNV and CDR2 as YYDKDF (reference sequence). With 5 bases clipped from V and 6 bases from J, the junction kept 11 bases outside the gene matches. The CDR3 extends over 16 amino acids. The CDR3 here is CATSPEGGQGSQPQHF. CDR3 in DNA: TGTGCCACCAGCCCTGAGGGGGGACAGGGTAGTCAGCCCCAGCATTTT.

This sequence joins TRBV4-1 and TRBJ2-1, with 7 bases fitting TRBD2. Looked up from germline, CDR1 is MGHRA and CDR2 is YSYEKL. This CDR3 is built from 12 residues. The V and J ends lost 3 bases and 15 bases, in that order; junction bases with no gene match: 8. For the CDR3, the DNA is TGCGCCAGCAGCCACCCCGGGGGGATGCTGTTCTTC. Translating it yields CASSHPGGMLFF.

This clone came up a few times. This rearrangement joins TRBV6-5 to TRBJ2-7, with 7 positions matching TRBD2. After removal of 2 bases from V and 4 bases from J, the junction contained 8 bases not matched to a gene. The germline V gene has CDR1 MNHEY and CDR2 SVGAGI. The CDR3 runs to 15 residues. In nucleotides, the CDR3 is TGTGCCAGCAGTTACAGAGAAGAGGGAGGGTACGAGCAGTACTTC. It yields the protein CASSYREEGGYEQYF.

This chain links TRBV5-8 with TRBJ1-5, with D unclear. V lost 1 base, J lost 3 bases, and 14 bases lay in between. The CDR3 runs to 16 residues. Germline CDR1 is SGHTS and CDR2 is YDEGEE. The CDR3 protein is CASSLWTGADNQPQHF. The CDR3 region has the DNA TGTGCCAGCAGCTTGTGGACGGGAGCGGACAATCAGCCCCAGCATTTT. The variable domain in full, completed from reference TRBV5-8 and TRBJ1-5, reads EAGVTQSPTHLIKTRGQQATLRCSPISGHTSVYWYQQALGLGLQFLLWYDEGEERNRGNFPPRFSGRQFPNYSSELNVNALELEDSALYLCASSLWTGADNQPQHFGDGTRLSIL.